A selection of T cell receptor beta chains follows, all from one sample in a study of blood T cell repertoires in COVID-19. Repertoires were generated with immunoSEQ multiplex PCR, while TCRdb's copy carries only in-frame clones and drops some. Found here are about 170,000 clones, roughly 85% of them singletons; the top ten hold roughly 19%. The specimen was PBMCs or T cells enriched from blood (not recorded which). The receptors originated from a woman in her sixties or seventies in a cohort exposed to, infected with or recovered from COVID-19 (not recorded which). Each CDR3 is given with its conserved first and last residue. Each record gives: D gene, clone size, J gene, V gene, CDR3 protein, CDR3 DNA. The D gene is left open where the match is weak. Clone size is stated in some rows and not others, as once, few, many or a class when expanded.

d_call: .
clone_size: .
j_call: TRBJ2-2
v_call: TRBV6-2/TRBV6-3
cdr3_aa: CASSSPYRFTGELFF
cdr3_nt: TGTGCCAGCAGTTCACCCTACCGCTTCACCGGGGAGCTGTTTTTT

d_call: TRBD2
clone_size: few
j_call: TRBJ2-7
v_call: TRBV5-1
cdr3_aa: CASSLTGEGYEQYF
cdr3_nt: TGCGCCAGCAGCTTGACCGGGGAGGGCTACGAGCAGTACTTC

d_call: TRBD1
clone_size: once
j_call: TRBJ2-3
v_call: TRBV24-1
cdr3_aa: CATSDPGQGVADTQYF
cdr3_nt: TGTGCCACCAGTGATCCCGGACAGGGGGTCGCAGATACGCAGTATTTT

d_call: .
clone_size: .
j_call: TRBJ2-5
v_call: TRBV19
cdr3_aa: CASSIGQQETQYF
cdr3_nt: TGTGCCAGTAGTATTGGTCAGCAAGAGACCCAGTACTTC

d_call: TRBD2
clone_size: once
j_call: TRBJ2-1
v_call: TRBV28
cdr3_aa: CASSPGLAGVDEQFF
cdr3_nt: TGTGCCAGCAGCCCGGGACTAGCGGGAGTCGATGAGCAGTTCTTC

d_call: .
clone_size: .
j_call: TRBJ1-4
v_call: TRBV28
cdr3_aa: CASSPSTGWRKLFF
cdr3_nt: TGTGCCAGTTCCCCGAGTACAGGATGGAGAAAACTGTTTTTT

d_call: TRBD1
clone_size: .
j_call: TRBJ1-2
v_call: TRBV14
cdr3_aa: CASSQQGTGGDGYTF
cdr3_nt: TGTGCCAGCAGCCAACAGGGGACAGGGGGCGATGGCTACACCTTC

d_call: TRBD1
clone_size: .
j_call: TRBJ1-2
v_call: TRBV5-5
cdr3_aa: CASSLSMNAGGTLVHGYTF
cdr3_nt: TGTGCCAGCAGCTTATCGATGAATGCAGGGGGCACGTTAGTCCATGGCTACACCTTC

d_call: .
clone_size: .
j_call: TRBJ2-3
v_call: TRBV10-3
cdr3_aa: CAITTSSMDTQYF
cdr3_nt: TGTGCCATCACTACTAGTTCTATGGACACGCAGTATTTT

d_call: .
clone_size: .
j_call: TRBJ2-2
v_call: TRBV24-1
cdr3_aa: CATSTLPLEGENTGELFF
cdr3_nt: TGTGCCACCAGTACACTACCCTTAGAAGGTGAGAACACCGGGGAGCTGTTTTTT

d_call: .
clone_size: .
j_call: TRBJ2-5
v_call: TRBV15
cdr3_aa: CATSRDRTGSIGWGETQYF
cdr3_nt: TGTGCCACCAGCAGAGATCGAACAGGGTCGATCGGGTGGGGGGAGACCCAGTACTTC

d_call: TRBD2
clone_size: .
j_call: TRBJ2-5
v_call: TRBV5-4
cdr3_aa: CASSSGGGETQYF
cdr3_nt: TGTGCCAGCAGCTCCGGGGGGGGCGAGACCCAGTACTTC

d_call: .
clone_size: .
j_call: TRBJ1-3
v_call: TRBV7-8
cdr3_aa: CASSQSGNTIYF
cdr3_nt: TGTGCCAGCAGCCAATCGGGAAACACCATATATTTT

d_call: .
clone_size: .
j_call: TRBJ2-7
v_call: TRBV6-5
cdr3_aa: CASSYSAGAYEQYF
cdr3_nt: TGTGCCAGCAGTTACTCGGCAGGGGCCTACGAGCAGTACTTC

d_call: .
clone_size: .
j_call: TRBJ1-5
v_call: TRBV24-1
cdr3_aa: CATSDGGRGVSQPQHF
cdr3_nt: TGTGCCACCAGTGATGGAGGGAGAGGGGTCAGTCAGCCCCAGCATTTT

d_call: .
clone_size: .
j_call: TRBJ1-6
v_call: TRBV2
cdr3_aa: CASRREGDNSPLHF
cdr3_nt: TGTGCCAGCAGGAGAGAGGGAGATAATTCACCCCTCCACTTT

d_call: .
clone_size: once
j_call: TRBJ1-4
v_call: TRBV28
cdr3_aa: CASRQVNEKLFF
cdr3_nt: TGTGCCAGCAGACAGGTTAATGAAAAACTGTTTTTT

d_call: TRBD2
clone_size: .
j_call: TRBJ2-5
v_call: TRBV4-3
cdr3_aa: CASSQEGLAHQETQYF
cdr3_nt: TGCGCCAGCAGCCAAGAGGGACTAGCGCACCAAGAGACCCAGTACTTC

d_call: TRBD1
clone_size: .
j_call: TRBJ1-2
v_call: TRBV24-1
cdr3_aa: CATSTGDRGPPYYGYTF
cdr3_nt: TGTGCCACCAGCACGGGGGACAGGGGGCCCCCCTACTATGGCTACACCTTC

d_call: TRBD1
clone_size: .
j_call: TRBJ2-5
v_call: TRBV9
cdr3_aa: CASTRDREETQYF
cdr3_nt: TGTGCCAGCACTAGGGACAGGGAAGAGACCCAGTACTTC

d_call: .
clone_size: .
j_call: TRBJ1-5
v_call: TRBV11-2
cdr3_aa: CASSLGPNQPQHF
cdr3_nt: TGTGCCAGCAGCTTAGGGCCAAATCAGCCCCAGCATTTT

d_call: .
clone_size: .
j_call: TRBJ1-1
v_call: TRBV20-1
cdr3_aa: CSARRVTEAFF
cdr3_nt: TGCAGTGCTAGGAGGGTTACTGAAGCTTTCTTT

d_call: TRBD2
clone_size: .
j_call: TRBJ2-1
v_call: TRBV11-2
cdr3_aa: CASSPRAGAGVDEQFF
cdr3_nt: TGTGCCAGCAGCCCCCGGGCCGGGGCGGGAGTTGATGAGCAGTTCTTC

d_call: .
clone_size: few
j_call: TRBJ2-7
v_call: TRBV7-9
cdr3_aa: CASSPLSYEQYF
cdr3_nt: TGTGCCAGCAGTCCTCTCTCCTACGAGCAGTACTTC

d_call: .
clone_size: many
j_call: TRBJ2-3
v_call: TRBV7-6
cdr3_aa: CATKQGPSTDTQYF
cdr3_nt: TGTGCCACCAAACAGGGACCTAGCACAGATACGCAGTATTTT

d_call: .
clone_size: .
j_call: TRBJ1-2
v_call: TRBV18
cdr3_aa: CASSPREDWNYGYTF
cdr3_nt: TGTGCCAGCTCACCACGAGAGGACTGGAACTATGGCTACACCTTC

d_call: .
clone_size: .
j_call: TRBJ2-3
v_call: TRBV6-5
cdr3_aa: CASSDSNTDTQYF
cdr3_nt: TGTGCCAGCTCGGACTCGAACACAGATACGCAGTATTTT

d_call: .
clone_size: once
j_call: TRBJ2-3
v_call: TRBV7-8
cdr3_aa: CASSFPSGGSTDTQYF
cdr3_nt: TGTGCCAGCAGCTTTCCCAGCGGAGGGAGCACAGATACGCAGTATTTT

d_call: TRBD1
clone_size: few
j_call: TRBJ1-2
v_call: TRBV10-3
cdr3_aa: CAISESRGPGYTF
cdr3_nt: TGTGCCATCAGTGAGTCGAGGGGGCCTGGCTACACCTTC

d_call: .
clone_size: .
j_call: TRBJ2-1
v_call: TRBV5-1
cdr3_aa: CASSPATDYNEQFF
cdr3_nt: TGCGCCAGCAGCCCAGCGACGGATTACAATGAGCAGTTCTTC

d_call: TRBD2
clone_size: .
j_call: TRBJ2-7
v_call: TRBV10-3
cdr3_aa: CAIRPGLAAYEQYF
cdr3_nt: TGTGCCATCAGACCGGGACTAGCAGCCTACGAGCAGTACTTC

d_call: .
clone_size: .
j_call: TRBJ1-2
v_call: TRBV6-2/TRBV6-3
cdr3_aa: CASSPIGQGYYGYTF
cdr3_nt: TGTGCCAGCAGCCCTATAGGGCAGGGGTACTATGGCTACACCTTC